The 31 T cell receptor beta chains in this list originate from one sample, sequenced in a study of blood T cell repertoires in COVID-19 (dated by TCRdb to about 2020). Libraries were made using the immunoSEQ multiplex PCR assay. TCRdb holds this immuneACCESS table with in-frame rearrangements only. Some clones are missing; in checked studies, unresolved V genes explain under half, and the rest has no known cause. The table for this sample lists tens of thousands of clones; approximately 78% of them were counted only once. Roughly a sixth of the sample goes to the ten largest clones. Sequencing was carried out using peripheral blood. The receptors were sampled from a human donor in a cohort sampled during active COVID-19.

The J gene is TRBJ1-2, the V gene TRBV7-2; D is unclear. Germline V gene lookup returns CDR1 SGHTA and CDR2 FQGNSA. CDR3 length equals 13 residues. Trimming shortened V by 4 bases and J by 5 bases, and 11 bases separated the two germline ends. This chain's CDR3 is CASSSMGIYGYTF. The CDR3 nucleotides are TGTGCCAGCAGCTCGATGGGCATATATGGCTACACCTTC. The complete variable domain, with remaining parts taken from reference TRBV7-2 and TRBJ1-2, reads GAGVSQSPSNKVTEKGKDVELRCDPISGHTALYWYRQSLGQGLEFLIYFQGNSAPDKSGLPSDRFSAERTGGSVSTLTIQRTQQEDSAVYLCASSSMGIYGYTFGSGTRLTVV.

The rearrangement links TRBV6-5 to TRBJ2-7; 7 bases fit TRBD2. Germline V CDR1 and CDR2: MNHEY, SVGAGI. J gave up 2 bases and V 8 bases, and 9 bases lay outside the gene matches. This CDR3 comprises 14 residues. Written as DNA, the CDR3 is TGTGCCAGCGCCATAGGCGGGAGCGCCTACGAGCAGTACTTC. It encodes CASAIGGSAYEQYF.

This sequence joins TRBV6-5 and TRBJ1-4; D remains ambiguous. The V end lost 4 bases, the J end lost 0 bases, and 9 bases lay between the germline ends. The length of the CDR3 is 15 residues. Germline loops: CDR1 MNHEY, CDR2 SVGAGI. The DNA of the CDR3 is TGTGCCAGCAGTTTCGGACTCGCAACTAATGAAAAACTGTTTTTT. This codes for CASSFGLATNEKLFF.

The gene calls are TRBV19 and TRBJ1-2; 7 bases agree with TRBD1. The CDR3 contains 14 residues. V shed 5 bases and J 4 bases; nucleotides not matched to a gene: 7. From germline, CDR1 is LNHDA and CDR2 SQIVND (reference sequence). The CDR3 loop is CASSGQGEFYGYTF. DNA of the CDR3: TGTGCCAGTAGTGGTCAGGGGGAATTCTATGGCTACACCTTC.

This clone was picked up one time. The chain couples TRBV2 to TRBJ2-7, with D possibly matching TRBD1 (6 bases). V was cut by 6 bases and J by 0 bases, with 12 bases left in between. The CDR3 extends over 14 amino acids. In germline, CDR1 is SNHLY, CDR2 FYNNEI. CDR3 in DNA: TGTGCCAGCAGGGACAGCCGTAACTCCTACGAGCAGTACTTC. Translated, it gives CASRDSRNSYEQYF. The full variable domain, with the rest looked up from reference TRBV2 and TRBJ2-7, is EPEVTQTPSHQVTQMGQEVILRCVPISNHLYFYWYRQILGQKVEFLVSFYNNEISEKSEIFDDQFSVERPDGSNFTLKIRSTKLEDSAMYFCASRDSRNSYEQYFGPGTRLTVT.

CDR3 nucleotides: TGTGCCAGCAGTTACGGGGCGGCAGGGAGGGCCTACGAGCAGTACTTC. Amino acids: CASSYGAAGRAYEQYF. The gene calls are TRBV6-5 and TRBJ2-7; TRBD2 matches 7 bases. The CDR3 totals 16 residues. Unmatched junction bases numbered 9, after V lost 2 bases and J lost 2 bases. Germline CDR1 and CDR2: MNHEY and SVGAGI.

This clone occurred once. In the same sample, other DNA sequences code for this CDR3. The chain has TRBV5-1 and TRBJ2-7; tentative D call: TRBD1 (6 bases). In germline, CDR1 is SGHRS, CDR2 YFSETQ. The CDR3 covers 14 residues. V lost 2 bases to trimming and J lost 2 bases, with 11 bases between them. The CDR3 sequence is CASSLGDKPYEQYF. CDR3 sequence (DNA): TGCGCCAGCAGCTTAGGGGACAAACCCTACGAGCAGTACTTC.

The V gene is TRBV7-8, the J gene TRBJ2-6; 7 bases agree with TRBD1. Germline V gene data show CDR1 as SGHVS and CDR2 as FQNEAQ. The CDR3 sequence is 16 residues long. Unmatched junction bases numbered 8, after V lost 5 bases and J lost 4 bases. The CDR3 sequence: CASSPRTGSGANVLTF. For the CDR3, the DNA is TGTGCCAGCAGCCCCCGGACAGGCTCCGGGGCCAACGTCCTGACTTTC.

There are a few counts of this clone. In the same sample, other DNA sequences code for this CDR3. The chain links TRBV7-6 to TRBJ2-5; D is uncertain. The CDR3 loop spans 11 amino acids. Looked up from germline, CDR1 is SGHVS and CDR2 is FNYEAQ. Between the trimmed V and J ends, which lost 4 bases and 4 bases, there was a span of 4 bases. CDR3 coding DNA: TGTGCCAGCAGCTCGTCAGAGACCCAGTACTTC. Translating it yields CASSSSETQYF.

This chain links TRBV14 with TRBJ2-7; the D gene is possibly TRBD1 (5 bases). The V gene's germline CDR1 is SGHDN and CDR2 FVKESK. Trimming took off 6 bases at V and 1 base at J, with 16 bases between the two ends. The CDR3 runs 15 residues. DNA for the CDR3: TGTGCCAGCAGGAAGTGCAGGGAATGGTCCTACGAGCAGTACTTC. Translating gives CASRKCREWSYEQYF.

The chain links TRBV27 to TRBJ2-2; no clear D. Germline V gene sequence: CDR1 MNHEY, CDR2 SMNVEV (reference sequence). The germline V and J ends were trimmed by 5 bases and 3 bases, with 4 bases remaining between them. There are 12 residues in the CDR3. The DNA for the CDR3 is TGTGCCAGCAGTCCAGACACCGGGGAGCTGTTTTTT. This encodes CASSPDTGELFF.

This chain uses TRBV7-5 with TRBJ1-6; the table's D call, TRBD1, was not checked against the DNA. TRBV7-5 represents a pseudogene. The CDR3 runs to 12 residues. CDR3 in amino acids: CVRSLGHGLLHF. The CDR3 DNA follows: TGTGTCAGAAGCTTGGGACATGGGCTCCTCCACTTT.

This clone was detected once. This chain connects TRBV11-2 to TRBJ1-3, with 8 bases identical to TRBD1. With 5 bases clipped from V and 0 bases from J, the junction kept 0 bases outside the gene matches. The CDR3 loop spans 14 amino acids. Germline CDR1 reads SGHAT; CDR2 reads FQNNGV. As DNA, the CDR3 is TGTGCCAGCAGCGACAGGGGCTCTGGAAACACCATATATTTT. Its translation is CASSDRGSGNTIYF. Combining the CDR3 with reference TRBV11-2 and TRBJ1-3 gives the whole variable domain EAGVAQSPRYKIIEKRQSVAFWCNPISGHATLYWYQQILGQGPKLLIQFQNNGVVDDSQLPKDRFSAERLKGVDSTLKIQPAKLEDSAVYLCASSDRGSGNTIYFGEGSWLTVV.

This rearrangement joins TRBV6-2 or TRBV6-3 to TRBJ2-2, with D perhaps matching TRBD1 (6 bases). Germline-derived CDR1 and CDR2 are MNHEY and SVGEGT. Trimming left V 4 bases short and J 0 bases short, with 12 bases between. The CDR3 covers 16 residues. This CDR3 is CASSSGRTANTGELFF. The CDR3 nucleotides read TGTGCCAGCAGTTCGGGCCGGACAGCGAACACCGGGGAGCTGTTTTTT.

The rearrangement links TRBV7-9 to TRBJ2-5; 13 bases align to TRBD2. This CDR3 has 16 amino acids. V gave up 5 bases and J gave up 4 bases; unmatched junction bases: 7. CDR1 and CDR2 from the germline V gene are SEHNR and FQNEAQ (reference sequence). The CDR3 nucleotides are TGTGCCAGCAGCCTAACTAGCGGGAGGGGGTCAGAGACCCAGTACTTC. This translates into CASSLTSGRGSETQYF.

The chain uses TRBV7-9 and TRBJ1-1; no reliable D call. V dropped 5 bases and J dropped 11 bases, with 12 bases sitting between them. Germline V CDR1 and CDR2: SEHNR, FQNEAQ (reference sequence). This CDR3 is 11 amino acids long. This CDR3 reads CASSPSNGAFF. Written as DNA, the CDR3 is TGTGCCAGCAGCCCATCCAATGGCGCTTTCTTT.

This chain links TRBV9 with TRBJ2-3; D possibly corresponds to TRBD2 (6 bases). CDR1 is SGDLS, CDR2 YYNGEE, per germline. The CDR3 covers 14 residues. Between the trimmed V and J ends, which lost 4 bases and 1 base, there was a span of 10 bases. The CDR3 DNA reads TGTGCCAGCAGCCCTTGGGAGGGCACAGATACGCAGTATTTT. Translated, it gives CASSPWEGTDTQYF.

The chain couples TRBV3-1 (or the pseudogene TRBV3-2) to TRBJ1-4; the D is unclear. Germline-derived CDR1 and CDR2 are LGHDT and YNNKEL (reference sequence). The V and J ends lost 5 bases and 4 bases respectively, with 20 bases between them. The CDR3 runs 17 residues. The CDR3 protein is CASSYPKVGGINEKLFF. Here the CDR3 DNA reads TGTGCCAGCAGCTATCCAAAGGTAGGAGGGATTAATGAAAAACTGTTTTTT.

The chain carries TRBV3-1 (or the pseudogene TRBV3-2) and TRBJ2-7; weak D call: TRBD2 (6 bases). The CDR3 runs to 16 residues. Trimming took 0 bases from V and 3 from J, leaving 15 bases between them. Per the germline V gene, CDR1 is LGHDT and CDR2 is YNNKEL (reference sequence). The CDR3 spells CASSQDSGTGLYEQYF. CDR3 bases: TGTGCCAGCAGCCAAGATAGTGGGACGGGACTCTACGAGCAGTACTTC.

The rearrangement uses TRBV19 and TRBJ1-5, with 8 bases fitting TRBD1. The CDR3 extends over 16 amino acids. V dropped 0 bases and J dropped 5; count of bases not matched to a gene: 6. Germline CDR1 reads LNHDA; CDR2 reads SQIVND (reference sequence). CDR3 bases: TGTGCCAGTAGTATAGATAGGACAGGGAGGGATCAGCCCCAGCATTTT. It encodes CASSIDRTGRDQPQHF.

In its sample, this clone was seen once. This sequence joins TRBV6-2 or TRBV6-3 and TRBJ2-7; no clear D gene. Germline-derived CDR1 and CDR2 are MNHEY and SVGEGT. V gave up 5 bases and J gave up 3 bases, with 11 bases separating them. The CDR3 is 13 amino acids. CDR3 protein: CASSEQADYEQYF. CDR3 sequence (DNA): TGTGCCAGCAGTGAGCAGGCCGACTACGAGCAGTACTTC.

The J gene is TRBJ1-1, the V gene TRBV4-2; TRBD1 matches at 7 bases. The V and J ends lost 0 bases and 4 bases, in that order; junction bases with no gene match: 8. CDR1 and CDR2 (germline): LGHNA, YNFKEQ. This CDR3 is built from 16 residues. In nucleotides, the CDR3 is TGTGCCAGCAGCCAAGACCTCGCAGGGGGGAGCACTGAAGCTTTCTTT. Protein: CASSQDLAGGSTEAFF.

This chain links TRBV18 with TRBJ1-1; D gene ambiguous. CDR3 length: 15 amino acids. Deletions cut 4 bases from V and 1 base from J, with 13 bases between. CDR1 and CDR2 (germline): KGHSH, LQKENI. CDR3 sequence: CASSLHFQENTEAFF. CDR3 DNA sequence: TGTGCCAGCTCACTTCATTTTCAGGAGAACACTGAAGCTTTCTTT.

This chain joins TRBV7-9 and TRBJ2-7; 7 bases map to TRBD2. The germline CDR1 and CDR2 sequences are SEHNR and FQNEAQ (reference sequence). The CDR3 sequence is 15 residues long. J gave up 3 bases and V 1 base, and 6 bases lay outside the gene matches. CDR3 region: CASSLGGASGYEQYF. The CDR3 nucleotides are TGTGCCAGCAGCTTAGGAGGGGCTAGCGGCTACGAGCAGTACTTC.

The rearrangement uses TRBV5-4 and TRBJ2-1; 7 bases map to TRBD1. From germline, CDR1 is SGHNT and CDR2 YYREEE (reference sequence). The CDR3 is 12 amino acids. V lost 4 bases, J lost 10 bases, and 5 bases stayed unmatched. The CDR3: CASSPHRGEQFF. CDR3 coding DNA: TGTGCCAGCAGCCCCCACAGGGGAGAGCAGTTCTTC.

This clone was detected only a few times. This rearrangement joins TRBV10-3 to TRBJ1-5, with 8 bases aligning to TRBD1. V lost 1 base to trimming and J lost 5 bases; unmatched junction nucleotides: 4. Germline assignment: CDR1 ENHRY and CDR2 SYGVKD. This CDR3 is 15 amino acids long. In DNA form, the CDR3 reads TGTGCCATCAGTGAGTTATCAGGGGGCGATCAGCCCCAGCATTTT. This sequence encodes CAISELSGGDQPQHF.

The chain is built from TRBV3-1 (or the pseudogene TRBV3-2) and TRBJ2-1, with 9 nucleotides matching TRBD2. Germline CDR1 is LGHDT and CDR2 is YNNKEL (reference sequence). The V segment lost 2 bases and the J segment 5 bases; nucleotides outside the gene matches: 10. The CDR3 contains 17 residues. CDR3 residues: CASSQLTDLAGNNEQFF. CDR3 DNA sequence: TGTGCCAGCAGCCAACTCACTGATCTAGCGGGAAACAATGAGCAGTTCTTC.

The chain recombines TRBV5-1 with TRBJ2-1; maybe TRBD2 (6 bases). V lost 1 base and J 8 bases, leaving 10 bases between the germline ends. Germline V gives CDR1 SGHRS, CDR2 YFSETQ. The CDR3 is 13 amino acids. The CDR3 loop is CASSLNERDEQFF. The CDR3 DNA reads TGCGCCAGCAGCTTGAATGAGCGGGATGAGCAGTTCTTC.

The genes are TRBV18 and TRBJ2-7, with TRBD1 matching over 12 bases. The germline CDR1 and CDR2 sequences are KGHSH and LQKENI. CDR3 length equals 19 residues. J lost 4 bases, V lost 4 bases, and 17 bases had no gene match. CDR3 nucleotide sequence: TGTGCCAGCTCACTAGAGGGACAGGGGGCATCGAATTACCATTACGAGCAGTACTTC. Amino acid sequence: CASSLEGQGASNYHYEQYF. The full variable domain, rest sourced from reference TRBV18 and TRBJ2-7, is NAGVMQNPRHLVRRRGQEARLRCSPMKGHSHVYWYRQLPEEGLKFMVYLQKENIIDESGMPKERFSAEFPKEGPSILRIQQVVRGDSAAYFCASSLEGQGASNYHYEQYFGPGTRLTVT.

V usage is TRBV6-2 or TRBV6-3 and J usage is TRBJ1-6, with a possible D match to TRBD1 (5 bases). The CDR3 spans 15 residues. V was shortened by 0 bases and J by 5 bases, with 8 bases between the two germline ends. Germline V CDR1 and CDR2: MNHEY, SVGEGT. CDR3 sequence (DNA): TGTGCCAGCAGTTACTCGACAGAAAATAATTCACCCCTCCACTTT. It specifies CASSYSTENNSPLHF.

This clone is deemed medium-sized. V and J are TRBV7-9 and TRBJ2-7, with D perhaps matching TRBD2 (6 bases). With 7 bases removed from V and 7 bases from J, the gap between germline ends came to 23 bases. CDR1 and CDR2 (germline): SEHNR, FQNEAQ (reference sequence). There are 15 residues in the CDR3. The CDR3: CASTELWNGGGEQYF. CDR3 sequence (DNA): TGTGCCAGCACCGAACTCTGGAACGGGGGTGGGGAGCAGTACTTC.